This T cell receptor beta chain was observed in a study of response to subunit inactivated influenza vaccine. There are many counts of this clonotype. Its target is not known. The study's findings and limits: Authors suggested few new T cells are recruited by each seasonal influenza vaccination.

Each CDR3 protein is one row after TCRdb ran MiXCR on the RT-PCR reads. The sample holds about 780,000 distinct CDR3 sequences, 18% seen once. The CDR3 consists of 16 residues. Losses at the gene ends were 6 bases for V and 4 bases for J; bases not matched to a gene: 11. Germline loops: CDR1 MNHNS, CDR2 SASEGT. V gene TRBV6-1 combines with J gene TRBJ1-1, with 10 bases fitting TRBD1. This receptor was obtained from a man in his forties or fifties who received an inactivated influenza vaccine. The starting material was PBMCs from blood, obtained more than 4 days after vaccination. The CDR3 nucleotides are TGTGCCAGCAGCCCCCCTCTAGGACAGGGGGGCACTGAAGCTTTCTTT. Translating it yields CASSPPLGQGGTEAFF.